This TCR beta chain originates from a study of cytomegalovirus exposure and HLA in healthy donors. PCR amplification relied on 60 Vbeta primers (plus 13 Jbeta primers). Sequencing used immunoSEQ multiplex PCR; TCRdb keeps in-frame clones, though not all of them. Of some 250,000 clones in the sample, 75% to 85% were seen once. Germline V gives CDR1 LNHDA, CDR2 SQIVND (reference sequence). This CDR3 is built from 13 residues. Trimming stripped 5 bases from V and 7 bases from J, with 11 bases between. Sequenced input: PBMCs. V is TRBV19 and J is TRBJ2-2; D perhaps matches TRBD1 (5 bases). This receptor was obtained from a woman aged 55-69 years in good health and CMV-seropositive. The CDR3 DNA sequence: TGTGCCAGTAGTGCCGACAGAGGCGGGGAGCTGTTTTTT. Translating gives CASSADRGGELFF.